Below, one T cell receptor (beta chain) is given with its context. The antigen is undetermined. Germline lookup yields CDR1 DFQATT and CDR2 SNEGSKA (reference sequence). CDR3 length equals 15 residues. V shed 0 bases, J shed 4 bases, and the junction held 6 bases outside the gene matches. TCRdb re-derived calls from the reads in MiXCR, one entry per CDR3 protein. Of 600,000 to 800,000 distinct CDR3 sequences listed, 20% to 25% are singletons. These data originate in a study of T cell repertoires in cytomegalovirus infection. Across the study: The public TCR beta signatures pointed to both CMV infection and matching HLA type.

The study, taken as a whole, reports: HLA-C-restricted, CMV-specific TCR beta clonotypes were dominant ex vivo. Carriers of CMV and the relevant HLA type were discriminated by public TCR beta frequency.

V and J are TRBV20-1 and TRBJ2-1, with 7 bases fitting TRBD1. The sequenced sample was CD8+ T cells from PBMCs. The source of this sequence is a human donor in good health (CMV status not recorded). Some clones in this sample may be carry-over from other donors' samples. CDR3 sequence reads: CSAREGNRGYNEQFF. The CDR3, as DNA: TGCAGTGCTAGAGAGGGGAACAGGGGATACAATGAGCAGTTCTTC.